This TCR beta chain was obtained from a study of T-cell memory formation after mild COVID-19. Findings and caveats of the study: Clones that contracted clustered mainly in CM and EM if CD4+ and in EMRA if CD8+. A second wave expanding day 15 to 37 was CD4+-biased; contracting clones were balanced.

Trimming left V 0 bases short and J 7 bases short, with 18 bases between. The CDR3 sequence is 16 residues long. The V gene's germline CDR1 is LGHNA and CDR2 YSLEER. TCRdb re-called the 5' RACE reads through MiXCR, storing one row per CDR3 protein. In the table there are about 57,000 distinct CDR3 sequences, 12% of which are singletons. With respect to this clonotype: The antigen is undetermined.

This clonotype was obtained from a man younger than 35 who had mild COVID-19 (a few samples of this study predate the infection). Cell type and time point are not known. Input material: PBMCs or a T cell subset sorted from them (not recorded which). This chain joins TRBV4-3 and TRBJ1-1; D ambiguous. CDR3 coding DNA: TGCGCCAGCAGCCAAGATCTCGGGCAACGACGGCGTGAAGCTTTCTTT. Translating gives CASSQDLGQRRREAFF.